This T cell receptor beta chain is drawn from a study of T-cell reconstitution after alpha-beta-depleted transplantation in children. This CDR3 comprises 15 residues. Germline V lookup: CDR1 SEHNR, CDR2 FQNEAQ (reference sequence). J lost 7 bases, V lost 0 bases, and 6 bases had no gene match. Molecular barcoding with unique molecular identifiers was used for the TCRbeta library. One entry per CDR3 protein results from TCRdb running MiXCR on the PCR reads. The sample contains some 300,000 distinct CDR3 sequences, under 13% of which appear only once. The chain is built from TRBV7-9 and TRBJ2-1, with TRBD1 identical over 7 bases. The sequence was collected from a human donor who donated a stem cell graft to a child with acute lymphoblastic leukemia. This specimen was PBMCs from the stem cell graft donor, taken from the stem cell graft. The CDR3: CASSLAAGGVNEQFF. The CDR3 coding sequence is TGTGCCAGCAGCTTAGCGGCAGGGGGTGTGAATGAGCAGTTCTTC.